Shown below are 7 T cell receptor beta chains from a single sample sequenced in a study of CD8 T cells in ankylosing spondylitis. TCRdb passed the 5' RACE reads through MiXCR, listing each CDR3 protein once. The data contain under 200,000 distinct CDR3 sequences, roughly 10% of them singletons. The sequenced sample was blood, either unsorted or a sorted T cell fraction (not recorded which). These receptors originate from a male donor with ankylosing spondylitis or in good health (not recorded which).

This clonotype was detected many times. The genes are TRBV5-1 and TRBJ1-1; D is unresolved. V was shortened by 5 bases and J by 0 bases, with 8 bases between the two germline ends. Germline CDR1 and CDR2: SGHRS and YFSETQ. This CDR3 has 13 amino acids. The CDR3 region is CASRQDVNTEAFF. The CDR3 nucleotides are TGCGCCAGCAGACAAGACGTGAACACTGAAGCTTTCTTT.

In its sample, this clonotype was seen many times. The gene calls are TRBV28 and TRBJ2-3; unclear D gene. This CDR3 spans 12 amino acids. V was clipped by 8 bases and J by 8 bases, with 14 bases between them. Germline V gives CDR1 MDHEN, CDR2 SYDVKM. CDR3 residues: CASLGPARTQYF. CDR3 DNA: TGTGCCAGCCTGGGCCCCGCGCGTACGCAGTATTTT.

This chain uses TRBV2 with TRBJ2-7, with 8 bases identical to TRBD1. Germline V lookup: CDR1 SNHLY, CDR2 FYNNEI. Trimming removed 0 bases from V and 2 bases from J; junction bases left unmatched: 3. This CDR3 region has 15 residues. Here the CDR3 DNA reads TGTGCCAGCAGTGAAGCGACAGGGGCGACCTACGAGCAGTACTTC. It is translated as CASSEATGATYEQYF.

This clonotype was found many times. This chain joins TRBV20-1 and TRBJ2-2, with TRBD2 identical over 7 bases. With 1 base clipped from V and 3 bases from J, the junction kept 2 bases outside the gene matches. Germline V gene lookup returns CDR1 DFQATT and CDR2 SNEGSKA (reference sequence). The CDR3 is 14 residues long. The CDR3 sequence: CSARAGGYTGELFF. Written as DNA, the CDR3 is TGCAGTGCTAGAGCGGGGGGTTACACCGGGGAGCTGTTTTTT.

The table lists this clonotype with many counts. The rearrangement joins TRBV5-1 to TRBJ2-7; TRBD1 or TRBD2 may be the D gene (5 bases each). This CDR3 region has 15 residues. Germline-derived CDR1 and CDR2 are SGHRS and YFSETQ. Trimming took 1 base from V and 1 from J, leaving 12 bases between them. In DNA, the CDR3 is TGCGCCAGCAGCTTGCTGGGGGTGGAATCCTACGAGCAGTACTTC. Protein sequence: CASSLLGVESYEQYF.

V and J are TRBV7-2 and TRBJ2-1, with TRBD2 matching 9 bases. CDR1 and CDR2 (germline): SGHTA, FQGNSA. Losses at the gene ends were 6 bases for V and 9 bases for J; bases not matched to a gene: 6. The CDR3 has 13 amino acids. As DNA, the CDR3 is TGTGCCAGCAGGCCTAGCGGGATGGTTGAGCAGTTCTTC. Translation: CASRPSGMVEQFF.

This clonotype came up many times. The rearrangement links TRBV12-3 or TRBV12-4 to TRBJ1-2; D ambiguous. CDR3 length equals 13 residues. The ends were cut back, 4 bases at V and 6 bases at J, with 12 bases in the middle. The CDR3 is CASSSDTSHGYTF. Written as DNA, the CDR3 is TGTGCCAGCAGTTCAGACACCTCCCATGGCTACACCTTC.